One and the same sample provided the 6 T cell receptor beta chains below, sequenced in a study of T cell clonality in common variable immunodeficiency. Study results and limitations: Reportedly, TCR beta sequences from common variable immunodeficiency showed fewer deletions and N-nucleotide insertions.

This table comes from immunoSEQ multiplex PCR, and its TCRdb copy is limited to in-frame clones, with some not included. The sample includes fewer than 10,000 clones. For these TCRs, the target antigens are not known. The material sequenced was peripheral blood mononuclear cells. The source of these receptors is a human donor with common variable immunodeficiency.

On this clone itself: The read falls 3 residues short of the CDR3 end, and the missing part is taken from the germline J gene. V usage is TRBV18 and J usage is TRBJ1-2, with TRBD1 as a possible D gene (5 bases). CDR1 KGHSH and CDR2 LQKENI come from the germline V gene. Trimming pared 1 base from V and 7 bases from J, leaving 13 bases between. The CDR3 covers 14 residues. The CDR3 loop reads CASSPQTGGSGYTF. CDR3 bases read: TGTGCCAGCTCACCACAAACAGGAGGGTCTGGC.

With regard to this clone: Read data end 3 residues before the CDR3 end; the end is taken from the germline J gene. This sequence joins TRBV19 and TRBJ2-2; 11 positions agree with TRBD2. Germline V gives CDR1 LNHDA, CDR2 SQIVND (reference sequence). This CDR3 region has 16 residues. V gave up 4 bases and J gave up 6 bases; unmatched junction bases: 7. The DNA read from the CDR3 is TGTGCCAGTAGTAACGGACTAGCGGGCTGGTCCGGGGAG. It yields the protein CASSNGLAGWSGE. The full CDR3 is CASSNGLAGWSGELFF.

About this clone: The CDR3 extends 3 residues past the end of the read, so its final part is completed from the germline J gene. The chain employs TRBV7-2 and TRBJ2-7, with D perhaps matching TRBD2 (7 bases). The CDR3 covers 14 residues. Trimming pared 5 bases from V and 2 bases from J, leaving 13 bases between. Germline CDR1 is SGHTA and CDR2 is FQGNSA. Here the CDR3 reads CASSLRGGAYEQYF. The sequenced CDR3 bases are TGTGCCAGCAGCCTAAGGGGGGGGGCCTACGAG.

Comments on this clone: The read ends 3 residues before the CDR3 terminus; that terminus is restored from the germline J gene. The rearrangement uses TRBV2 and TRBJ2-3; tentatively, D is TRBD2 (5 bases). Germline V CDR1 and CDR2: SNHLY, FYNNEI. The CDR3 contains 14 residues. The V end was cut by 1 base, the J end by 4 bases, with 9 bases between. CDR3 amino acids: CASSEGKRPDTQYF. The CDR3 DNA, read in part, is TGTGCCAGCAGTGAAGGGAAGCGGCCAGATACG.

In terms of frequency, this clone is medium-sized. The CDR3 end falls 3 residues outside the read, so it is completed with the germline J gene. The V and J genes are TRBV4-2 and TRBJ2-5, with 7 bases that match TRBD2. CDR3 size: 17 residues. The germline V gene has CDR1 LGHNA and CDR2 YNFKEQ. The trim removed 0 bases at V and 4 bases at J, leaving 11 bases unmatched. The CDR3 loop reads CASSQELSGGSRETQYF. The part of the CDR3 DNA that was read is TGTGCCAGCAGCCAAGAGTTGTCCGGGGGGTCGAGAGAGACC.

For this clone: The CDR3 goes on 3 residues after the read ends, and that part is filled in from the germline J gene. V usage is TRBV10-3 and J usage is TRBJ2-7; 11 bases are a match to TRBD1. Germline V gene sequence: CDR1 ENHRY, CDR2 SYGVKD. The CDR3 is made up of 16 amino acids. With 7 bases clipped from V and 6 bases from J, the junction kept 14 bases outside the gene matches. CDR3 in amino acids: CAIMGARTGGIAEQYF. CDR3 DNA (partial): TGTGCCATCATGGGGGCTAGGACAGGGGGCATAGCCGAG.